This T cell receptor beta chain was profiled in a study of vaccination and CD4 T cells after COVID-19. The CDR3 is made up of 15 amino acids. Germline V gene lookup returns CDR1 LNHDA and CDR2 SQIVND (reference sequence). With 5 bases removed from V and 6 bases from J, the gap between germline ends came to 16 bases. Documented treatment: approximately nine-day PBMC culture with coronavirus spike peptide pools or control peptides (ViraFEST assay). This clonotype has a single count. Its target is unknown. Oncomine TCR Beta short-read sequencing was applied to DNA from cultured CD4+ T cells. Each CDR3 protein is one row after TCRdb ran MiXCR on the PCR reads. Among roughly 15,000 distinct CDR3 sequences, roughly three fifths were seen once, and the ten largest hold 6% to 7.5%.

The rearrangement joins TRBV19 to TRBJ2-2; D is possibly TRBD1 or TRBD2 (6 bases each). Sequences were obtained from CD4+ T cells from blood, cultured in vitro. The clonotype was recovered from a human donor who had recovered from COVID-19. The DNA for the CDR3 is TGTGCCAGTAGTCGAGGGGGGCTTAAGTCCGGGGAGCTGTTTTTT. It translates to CASSRGGLKSGELFF.